Each of the 8 T cell receptor beta chains below was sequenced from the same sample in a study of chemoradiotherapy in HPV16-positive cancers. The protocol was immunoSEQ multiplex PCR, while the TCRdb copy is restricted to in-frame clones and leaves out a portion. The repertoire holds some 11,000 clones, with over 65% as singletons. The sample here was taken from a patient who underwent chemoradiotherapy. These receptors were obtained from a human donor with HPV-associated anogenital cancer.

CDR3 sequence reads: CASSRRSGNYGYTF. As DNA, the CDR3 is TGTGCCAGTAGTAGACGTTCAGGAAACTATGGCTACACCTTC. This rearrangement joins TRBV19 to TRBJ1-2; D gene unclear. The ends were cut back, 4 bases at V and 2 bases at J, with 11 bases in the middle. The CDR3 contains 14 residues. Germline V lookup: CDR1 LNHDA, CDR2 SQIVND (reference sequence).

The chain links TRBV11-3 to TRBJ2-3; D uncertain. CDR1 SGHNT and CDR2 YENEEA come from the germline V gene. Trimming took off 1 base at V and 2 bases at J, with 7 bases between the two ends. The CDR3 length is 14 residues. This CDR3 is CASSLVAPTDTQYF. CDR3 DNA: TGTGCCAGCAGCTTAGTGGCCCCCACAGATACGCAGTATTTT. The full variable domain, its missing parts supplied by reference TRBV11-3 and TRBJ2-3, is EAGVVQSPRYKIIEKKQPVAFWCNPISGHNTLYWYLQNLGQGPELLIRYENEEAVDDSQLPKDRFSAERLKGVDSTLKIQPAELGDSAVYLCASSLVAPTDTQYFGPGTRLTVL.

This clone was seen only a few times. The chain links TRBV6-9 to TRBJ2-1; D is possibly TRBD2 (6 bases). V was trimmed by 5 bases and J by 15 bases, leaving 14 bases between them. Germline CDR1 MNHGY, CDR2 SVAAGI. This CDR3 comprises 11 residues. CDR3 protein: CASSRRDWRFF. The CDR3 DNA reads TGTGCCAGCAGTCGCCGGGACTGGCGGTTCTTC.

The chain employs TRBV12-5 and TRBJ1-1; 7 bases are shared with TRBD1. Trimming cost V 1 base and J 0 bases; bases outside gene matches: 20. The CDR3 sequence is 21 residues long. Germline V gives CDR1 LGHNT, CDR2 FRNRAP. The CDR3 sequence is CASGLASLKTNRGDMNTEAFF. CDR3 in DNA: TGTGCTAGTGGTTTGGCCTCTCTTAAGACGAACAGGGGCGATATGAACACTGAAGCTTTCTTT.

The rearrangement links TRBV5-4 to TRBJ2-1, with 12 bases identical to TRBD2. CDR1 is SGHNT and CDR2 is YYREEE in the germline V gene (reference sequence). V gave up 1 base and J gave up 14 bases; unmatched junction bases: 10. The CDR3 is 15 amino acids. CDR3 region: CASSLSSGRARIEFF. Here the CDR3 DNA reads TGTGCCAGCAGCTTGTCTAGCGGGAGGGCCCGTATCGAGTTCTTC.

This rearrangement joins TRBV9 to TRBJ1-2, with 11 bases lining up with TRBD1. Trimming removed 3 bases from V and 8 bases from J; junction bases left unmatched: 6. The CDR3 runs 14 residues. Germline-derived CDR1 and CDR2 are SGDLS and YYNGEE. CDR3 bases: TGTGCCAGCAGCGAAGGACAGGGGGCCCTGGGCTACACCTTC. Protein: CASSEGQGALGYTF.

J is TRBJ1-2 and V is TRBV4-3, with no clear D. From germline, CDR1 is LGHNA and CDR2 YSLEER. The CDR3 length is 16 residues. Trimming took off 0 bases at V and 4 bases at J, with 15 bases between the two ends. The CDR3 DNA follows: TGCGCCAGCAGCCAAGATCCTGGCAGGAAGATCTATGGCTACACCTTC. Protein sequence: CASSQDPGRKIYGYTF.

The rearrangement links TRBV4-3 to TRBJ1-1, with D unresolved. V gave up 0 bases and J gave up 2 bases, with 13 bases separating them. Germline CDR1 reads LGHNA; CDR2 reads YSLEER. This CDR3 is 16 amino acids long. This CDR3 is CASSQDWNRGNTEAFF. The CDR3 DNA sequence: TGCGCCAGCAGCCAAGATTGGAACCGCGGAAACACTGAAGCTTTCTTT.